The 26 T cell receptor beta chains below come from one sample, sequenced in a study of T cells after yellow fever vaccination. TCRdb passed the 5' RACE reads through MiXCR, listing each CDR3 protein once. Among more than 350,000 distinct CDR3 sequences listed, around 10% were seen once. The sample consisted of PBMCs, taken on the day of the first yellow fever vaccination. The origin of the receptors is a man aged 18 to 29 who received the YFV17D yellow fever vaccine.

This clonotype was counted ten times or more. The chain couples TRBV9 to TRBJ1-2; tentative D call: TRBD1 (5 bases). The germline V gene has CDR1 SGDLS and CDR2 YYNGEE. The CDR3 covers 12 residues. V lost 2 bases and J 10 bases, leaving 12 bases between the germline ends. CDR3 in DNA: TGTGCCAGCAGCGTTTTCCCGGGACTCTACACCTTC. Protein: CASSVFPGLYTF.

The table lists this clonotype with a few counts. The rearrangement joins TRBV24-1 to TRBJ2-3, with D possibly being TRBD1 (6 bases). The CDR3 spans 15 residues. The V end was cut by 0 bases, the J end by 0 bases, with 6 bases between. Germline CDR1 reads KGHDR; CDR2 reads SFDVKD. DNA of the CDR3: TGTGCCACCAGTGATTTGGACAGGAGCACAGATACGCAGTATTTT. Its protein is CATSDLDRSTDTQYF.

The chain has TRBV9 and TRBJ2-3; D is possibly TRBD1 or TRBD2 (5 bases each). Germline V gene data show CDR1 as SGDLS and CDR2 as YYNGEE. The V end lost 10 bases, the J end lost 3 bases, and 18 bases lay between the germline ends. The CDR3 loop spans 14 amino acids. The CDR3 nucleotides read TGTGCCTCGGAGAGGGGCAGTGGAACAGATACGCAGTATTTT. Translating gives CASERGSGTDTQYF.

This clonotype was seen a few times. J is TRBJ1-5 and V is TRBV5-6, with a possible D match to TRBD1 (5 bases). CDR1 and CDR2 (germline): SGHDT, YYEEEE. The CDR3 covers 13 residues. V was cut by 0 bases and J by 9 bases, with 10 bases left in between. The CDR3 loop is CASSLGGPGPQHF. CDR3 in DNA: TGTGCCAGCAGCTTGGGGGGCCCCGGGCCCCAGCATTTT.

This clonotype has at least ten counts. The chain carries TRBV29-1 and TRBJ1-1, with 11 bases matching TRBD1. CDR3 length equals 17 residues. The trim removed 2 bases at V and 8 bases at J, leaving 16 bases unmatched. CDR1 and CDR2 (germline): SQVTM, ANQGSEA. The CDR3 DNA sequence: TGCAGCGTTGAAAAGTTCGGGACAGGGGGAGAGGTTGGAGAAGCTTTCTTT. This gives the protein CSVEKFGTGGEVGEAFF.

The chain links TRBV5-5 to TRBJ2-7; the D gene could be TRBD1 or TRBD2 (5 bases each). CDR3 size: 14 residues. Germline CDR1 and CDR2: SGHKS and YYEKEE (reference sequence). The germline V and J ends were trimmed by 0 bases and 2 bases, with 9 bases remaining between them. Here the CDR3 reads CASSLVGRPYEQYF. In nucleotides, the CDR3 is TGTGCCAGCAGCTTGGTGGGACGGCCCTACGAGCAGTACTTC. Full variable domain (missing parts from reference TRBV5-5 and TRBJ2-7): DAGVTQSPTHLIKTRGQQVTLRCSPISGHKSVSWYQQVLGQGPQFIFQYYEKEERGRGNFPDRFSARQFPNYSSELNVNALLLGDSALYLCASSLVGRPYEQYFGPGTRLTVT.

The table lists this clonotype with a few counts. The genes are TRBV5-1 and TRBJ1-1, with 11 bases identical to TRBD1. Per germline, CDR1 SGHRS and CDR2 YFSETQ. There are 15 residues in the CDR3. Trimming removed 4 bases from V and 4 bases from J; junction bases left unmatched: 6. CDR3 sequence: CASSPTGTGGTEAFF. The CDR3 region has the DNA TGCGCCAGCAGCCCAACCGGGACAGGGGGCACTGAAGCTTTCTTT.

This chain connects TRBV29-1 to TRBJ1-4, with D possibly being TRBD1 (5 bases). CDR3 length: 13 residues. Germline-derived CDR1 and CDR2 are SQVTM and ANQGSEA. Trimming removed 3 bases from V and 3 bases from J, with 8 bases in between. This chain's CDR3 is CSVEETANEKLFF. The CDR3 DNA reads TGCAGCGTTGAGGAGACAGCTAATGAAAAACTGTTTTTT.

As DNA, the CDR3 is TGTGCCACCAGCAGAGACCTGACCCGCCTTGGTGAAAAACTGTTTTTT. Protein: CATSRDLTRLGEKLFF. This chain joins TRBV15 and TRBJ1-4; D call uncertain. CDR1 LNHNV and CDR2 YYDKDF come from the germline V gene (reference sequence). Trimming stripped 0 bases from V and 7 bases from J, with 15 bases between. The CDR3 spans 16 residues.

This rearrangement joins TRBV7-3 to TRBJ2-5, with a weak D call TRBD1 (5 bases). Looked up from germline, CDR1 is SGHTA and CDR2 is FQGTGA. V lost 3 bases, J lost 2 bases, and 13 bases lay in between. This CDR3 spans 15 amino acids. CDR3 amino acids: CASSFRAGIQETQYF. In DNA form, the CDR3 reads TGTGCCAGCAGCTTTCGGGCAGGGATTCAAGAGACCCAGTACTTC.

This clonotype came up a few times. This chain connects TRBV4-1 to TRBJ2-7; the match to TRBD1 covers 7 bases. Germline CDR1 reads MGHRA; CDR2 reads YSYEKL. Unmatched junction bases numbered 4, after V lost 2 bases and J lost 3 bases. CDR3 length equals 14 residues. The CDR3 DNA reads TGCGCCAGCAGCCAACAATCAGGGGGCTACGAGCAGTACTTC. Its protein is CASSQQSGGYEQYF.

This clonotype occurred once. The chain recombines TRBV7-9 with TRBJ2-5; the D is unclear. This CDR3 region has 14 residues. V was pared by 2 bases and J by 3 bases, with 10 bases between. The germline V gene has CDR1 SEHNR and CDR2 FQNEAQ (reference sequence). In nucleotides, the CDR3 is TGTGCCAGCAGCTTATATCGCGGAAAAGAGACCCAGTACTTC. Amino acids: CASSLYRGKETQYF. Filled out from reference TRBV7-9 and TRBJ2-5, the complete variable domain reads DTGVSQNPRHKITKRGQNVTFRCDPISEHNRLYWYRQTLGQGPEFLTYFQNEAQLEKSRLLSDRFSAERPKGSFSTLEIQRTEQGDSAMYLCASSLYRGKETQYFGPGTRLLVL.

This clonotype was found many times. The chain has TRBV7-2 and TRBJ1-2, with D hard to call. The length of the CDR3 is 13 residues. The V gene's germline CDR1 is SGHTA and CDR2 FQGNSA. Trimming removed 0 bases at V and 8 bases at J, with 10 bases between. CDR3 protein: CASSLAGFGGYTF. CDR3 coding DNA: TGTGCCAGCAGCTTAGCCGGGTTCGGCGGCTACACCTTC.

V usage is TRBV4-2 and J usage is TRBJ2-3, with 9 bases aligning to TRBD2. V was clipped by 1 base and J by 0 bases; unmatched bases: 8. The V gene's germline CDR1 is LGHNA and CDR2 YNFKEQ. CDR3 length: 18 residues. The CDR3 sequence is CASSQVFAGTSSTDTQYF. Here the CDR3 DNA reads TGTGCCAGCAGCCAAGTATTTGCCGGGACTAGCAGCACAGATACGCAGTATTTT.

This clonotype has a count of ten or more. The chain recombines TRBV20-1 with TRBJ2-4, with D uncertain. This CDR3 is 14 amino acids long. The V end lost 0 bases, the J end lost 0 bases, and 6 bases lay between the germline ends. Germline V CDR1 and CDR2: DFQATT, SNEGSKA (reference sequence). The CDR3 nucleotides read TGCAGTGCTAGAGATGCGTTAGCCAAAAACATTCAGTACTTC. Amino acids: CSARDALAKNIQYF.

The rearrangement uses TRBV7-2 and TRBJ2-1; TRBD2 might be the D (6 bases). Trimming stripped 3 bases from V and 9 bases from J, with 15 bases between. Germline lookup yields CDR1 SGHTA and CDR2 FQGNSA. The CDR3 length is 14 residues. Here the CDR3 DNA reads TGTGCCAGCAGCTTTAACTCGCTCGGGGGTGAGCAGTTCTTC. This gives the protein CASSFNSLGGEQFF.

Only a few counts were recorded for this clonotype. This chain connects TRBV7-8 to TRBJ1-2; a possible D gene is TRBD1 (5 bases). Germline V CDR1 and CDR2: SGHVS, FQNEAQ. This CDR3 region has 14 residues. The ends were cut back, 5 bases at V and 4 bases at J, with 14 bases in the middle. Written as DNA, the CDR3 is TGTGCCAGCAGCCATGGACAAGGACCCTATGGCTACACCTTC. This sequence encodes CASSHGQGPYGYTF.

This clonotype was observed a handful of times. The chain recombines TRBV18 with TRBJ2-2; D is ambiguous. The CDR3 is 13 residues long. CDR1 is KGHSH, CDR2 LQKENI, per germline. V shed 4 bases and J shed 6 bases, with 9 bases lying between them. CDR3 protein: CASSRDTAGELFF. CDR3 sequence (DNA): TGTGCCAGCTCACGCGATACGGCCGGGGAGCTGTTTTTT.

This clonotype has only a few counts. V gene TRBV23-1 combines with J gene TRBJ2-3; tentatively, D is TRBD2 (5 bases). TRBV23-1 is flagged as an ORF with uncertain function. V lost 2 bases, J lost 5 bases, and 11 bases lay in between. The CDR3 has 14 amino acids. CDR3 in DNA: TGCGCCAGCAGTCAAAAATCCGGGGTAGATACGCAGTATTTT. It yields the protein CASSQKSGVDTQYF.

The chain links TRBV7-7 to TRBJ2-2; D gene ambiguous. The V and J ends lost 6 bases and 4 bases respectively, with 15 bases between them. Germline values: CDR1 SSHAT, CDR2 FNYEAQ (reference sequence). This CDR3 contains 15 residues. CDR3 DNA sequence: TGTGCCAGCAGTCCTGGGGTAGGGCCCACCGGGGAGCTGTTTTTT. Its translation is CASSPGVGPTGELFF.

There are many counts of this clonotype. The chain combines TRBV29-1 with TRBJ2-6; either TRBD1 or TRBD2 may supply D (5 bases each). Germline-derived CDR1 and CDR2 are SQVTM and ANQGSEA. This CDR3 has 15 amino acids. Between the trimmed V and J ends, which lost 6 bases and 0 bases, there was a span of 12 bases. The CDR3 is CSVRDGFSGANVLTF. The DNA of the CDR3 is TGCAGCGTGAGGGACGGTTTCTCTGGGGCCAACGTCCTGACTTTC.

The chain recombines TRBV10-3 with TRBJ2-3, with D perhaps TRBD2 (7 bases). In germline, CDR1 is ENHRY, CDR2 SYGVKD. This CDR3 region has 16 residues. Trimming took 1 base from V and 0 from J, leaving 11 bases between them. CDR3 nucleotides: TGTGCCATCAGTGAGTGGGGGGGGACAAGCACAGATACGCAGTATTTT. Protein product: CAISEWGGTSTDTQYF.

V gene TRBV6-1 combines with J gene TRBJ1-1; the match to TRBD1 covers 8 bases. V was pared by 4 bases and J by 2 bases, with 6 bases of the junction left unmatched. The CDR3 runs to 15 residues. Germline CDR1 and CDR2: MNHNS and SASEGT. DNA for the CDR3: TGTGCCAGCAGTGCTACGGGACAGGAAAACACTGAAGCTTTCTTT. It yields the protein CASSATGQENTEAFF.

This clonotype was observed a few times. For the CDR3, the DNA is TGTGCCAGCAGCCGAAAGGGGGGGTACAATGAGCAGTTCTTC. It encodes CASSRKGGYNEQFF. This chain uses TRBV7-8 with TRBJ2-1; tentatively, D is TRBD2 (7 bases). V gave up 5 bases and J gave up 4 bases, with 12 bases separating them. CDR3 size: 14 residues. Germline-derived CDR1 and CDR2 are SGHVS and FQNEAQ.

The V and J genes are TRBV10-3 and TRBJ2-2; 12 nucleotides align to TRBD2. The CDR3 is 15 residues long. V trimming: 3 bases; J trimming: 6 bases; junction bases outside the gene matches: 2. Germline CDR1 reads ENHRY; CDR2 reads SYGVKD. DNA for the CDR3: TGTGCCATCAGTGAACTAGCGGGGGGATCCGGGGAGCTGTTTTTT. Its translation is CAISELAGGSGELFF.

A few counts support this clonotype. V gene TRBV4-2 combines with J gene TRBJ1-5; D gene unclear. The CDR3 has 15 residues. CDR1 LGHNA and CDR2 YNFKEQ come from the germline V gene. The germline V and J ends were trimmed by 1 base and 5 bases, with 12 bases remaining between them. This CDR3 reads CASSQAGRLDQPQHF. CDR3 nucleotides: TGTGCCAGCAGCCAAGCGGGGAGGTTGGATCAGCCCCAGCATTTT.